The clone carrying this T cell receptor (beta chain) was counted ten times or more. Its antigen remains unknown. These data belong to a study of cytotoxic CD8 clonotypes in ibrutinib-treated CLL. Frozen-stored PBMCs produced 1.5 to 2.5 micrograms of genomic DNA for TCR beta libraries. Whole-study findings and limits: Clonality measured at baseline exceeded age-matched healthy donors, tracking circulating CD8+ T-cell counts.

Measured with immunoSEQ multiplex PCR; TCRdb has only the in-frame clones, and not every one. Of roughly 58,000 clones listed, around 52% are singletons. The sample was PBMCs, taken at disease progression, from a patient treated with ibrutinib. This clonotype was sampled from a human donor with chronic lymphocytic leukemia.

CDR3 bases: TGTGCCAGCAGCTCTTCAGGGGTTAGCGAGCAGTACTTC. Residues: CASSSSGVSEQYF. The genes are TRBV7-9 and TRBJ2-7; tentatively, D is TRBD1 (6 bases). Deletions cut 4 bases from V and 6 bases from J, with 13 bases between. The CDR3 length is 13 residues. Germline V gives CDR1 SEHNR, CDR2 FQNEAQ (reference sequence).